This passage covers 9 T cell receptor beta chains from one sample sequenced in a study of blood T cell repertoires in COVID-19 (dated by TCRdb to 2018 to 2020). Library generation was performed with the immunoSEQ multiplex PCR assay. TCRdb mirrors the immuneACCESS table, restricted to in-frame sequences. Some clones are absent from its copies; in checked studies, under half trace to an unresolved V gene, and the reason for the others is unknown. This sample is represented by about 330,000 clones; approximately 88% of them were singletons. In total, the top ten clones hold 7.5% to 10% of the sample. Input material: peripheral blood. These receptors were collected from a man aged 25 to 40 with COVID-19, enrolled during active disease.

The rearrangement joins TRBV7-2 to TRBJ2-3; 9 nucleotides line up with TRBD2. Germline assignment: CDR1 SGHTA and CDR2 FQGNSA. Trimming took 3 bases from V and 2 from J; bases not matched to a gene: 6. The length of the CDR3 is 16 residues. CDR3 sequence: CASSLTGTSPTDTQYF. The CDR3 DNA reads as TGTGCCAGCAGCTTGACCGGGACTAGCCCCACAGATACGCAGTATTTT. Together with reference TRBV7-2 and TRBJ2-3, the CDR3 gives the full variable domain: GAGVSQSPSNKVTEKGKDVELRCDPISGHTALYWYRQSLGQGLEFLIYFQGNSAPDKSGLPSDRFSAERTGGSVSTLTIQRTQQEDSAVYLCASSLTGTSPTDTQYFGPGTRLTVL.

V gene TRBV6-5 combines with J gene TRBJ1-2; no reliable D call. Germline-derived CDR1 and CDR2 are MNHEY and SVGAGI. V lost 10 bases and J lost 0, with 18 bases in between. This CDR3 spans 15 amino acids. CDR3 loop: CATSPTLAPNYGYTF. The CDR3 nucleotides read TGTGCCACCTCACCGACACTAGCTCCTAACTATGGCTACACCTTC.

This chain links TRBV28 with TRBJ2-7, with TRBD2 matching 7 bases. Losses at the gene ends were 8 bases for V and 2 bases for J; bases not matched to a gene: 3. CDR3 length: 12 amino acids. The germline V gene encodes CDR1 MDHEN and CDR2 SYDVKM. The CDR3 DNA is TGTGCCAGCCGACGGGGGGCCTACGAGCAGTACTTC. Encoded protein: CASRRGAYEQYF. Combining the CDR3 with reference TRBV28 and TRBJ2-7 gives the whole variable domain DVKVTQSSRYLVKRTGEKVFLECVQDMDHENMFWYRQDPGLGLRLIYFSYDVKMKEKGDIPEGYSVSREKKERFSLILESASTNQTSMYLCASRRGAYEQYFGPGTRLTVT.

This clone was seen a single time. The chain combines TRBV29-1 with TRBJ1-1; D is undetermined. Germline V gene data show CDR1 as SQVTM and CDR2 as ANQGSEA. This CDR3 spans 13 amino acids. V lost 5 bases and J 2 bases, leaving 12 bases between the germline ends. CDR3 region: CSVPSDTNTEAFF. In DNA form, the CDR3 reads TGCAGCGTTCCGAGTGACACAAACACTGAAGCTTTCTTT.

The rearrangement joins TRBV18 to TRBJ2-7, with D maybe TRBD2 (6 bases). The CDR3 contains 14 residues. Germline V CDR1 and CDR2: KGHSH, LQKENI. The V end lost 1 base, the J end lost 5 bases, and 12 bases lay between the germline ends. The CDR3 DNA reads as TGTGCCAGCTCACCACGGTGGGGGGACGACGAGCAGTACTTC. Its protein product is CASSPRWGDDEQYF.

The DNA for the CDR3 is TGTGCCAGCAGTGAAGGGCCAGGGAGGACCATATATTTT. It is translated as CASSEGPGRTIYF. The chain combines TRBV6-1 with TRBJ1-3; D may be TRBD1 (5 bases). The germline V gene has CDR1 MNHNS and CDR2 SASEGT. The V gene lost 1 base and the J gene lost 10 bases, with 11 bases spanning the gap. CDR3 length equals 13 residues.

This sequence joins TRBV6-5 and TRBJ2-3, with 7 bases aligning to TRBD2. Per the germline V gene, CDR1 is MNHEY and CDR2 is SVGAGI. This CDR3 has 14 residues. With V trimmed by 0 bases and J by 3 bases, 0 bases remained unmatched. CDR3 residues: CASSYSGGTDTQYF. DNA of the CDR3: TGTGCCAGCAGTTACTCGGGGGGGACAGATACGCAGTATTTT.

Written as DNA, the CDR3 is TGTGCCAGCAGTTTACTCCCTAAGGAGACTGAAGCTTTCTTT. It codes for CASSLLPKETEAFF. The gene calls are TRBV27 and TRBJ1-1; no clear D gene. The CDR3 extends over 14 amino acids. CDR1 and CDR2 (germline): MNHEY, SMNVEV (reference sequence). V was trimmed by 2 bases and J by 5 bases, leaving 12 bases between them.

The chain employs TRBV5-1 and TRBJ1-2; no clear D gene. V was cut by 1 base and J by 2 bases, with 9 bases left in between. The CDR3 covers 14 residues. Germline lookup yields CDR1 SGHRS and CDR2 YFSETQ. In DNA, the CDR3 is TGCGCCAGCAGCTTGCAGGTGCAGAACTATGGCTACACCTTC. Its protein is CASSLQVQNYGYTF.